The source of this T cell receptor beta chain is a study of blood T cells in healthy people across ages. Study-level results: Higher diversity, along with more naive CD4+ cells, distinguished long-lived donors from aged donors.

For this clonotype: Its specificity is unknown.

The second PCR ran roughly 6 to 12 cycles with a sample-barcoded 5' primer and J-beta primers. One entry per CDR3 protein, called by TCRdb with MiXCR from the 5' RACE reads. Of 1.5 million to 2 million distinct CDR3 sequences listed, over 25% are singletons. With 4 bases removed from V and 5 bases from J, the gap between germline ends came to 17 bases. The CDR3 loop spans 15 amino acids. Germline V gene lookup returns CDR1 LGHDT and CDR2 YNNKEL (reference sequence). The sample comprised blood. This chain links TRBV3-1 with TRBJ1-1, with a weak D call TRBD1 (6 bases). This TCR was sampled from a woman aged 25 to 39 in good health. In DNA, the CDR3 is TGTGCCAGCAGCCGAACACAGGGAGGGGCTACTGAAGCTTTCTTT. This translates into CASSRTQGGATEAFF.